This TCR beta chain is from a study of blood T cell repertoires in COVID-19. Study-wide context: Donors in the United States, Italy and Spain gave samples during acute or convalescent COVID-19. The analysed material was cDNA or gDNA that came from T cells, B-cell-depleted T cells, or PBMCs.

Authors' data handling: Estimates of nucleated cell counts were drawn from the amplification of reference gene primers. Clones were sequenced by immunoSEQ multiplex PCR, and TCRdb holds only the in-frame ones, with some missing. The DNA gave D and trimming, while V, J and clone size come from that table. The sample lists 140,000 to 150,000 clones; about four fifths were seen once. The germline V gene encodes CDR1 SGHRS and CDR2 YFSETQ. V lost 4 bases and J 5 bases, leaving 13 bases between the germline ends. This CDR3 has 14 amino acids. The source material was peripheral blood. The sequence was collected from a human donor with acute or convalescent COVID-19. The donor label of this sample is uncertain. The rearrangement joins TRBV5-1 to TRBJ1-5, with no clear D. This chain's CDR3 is CASSLSGNHQPQHF. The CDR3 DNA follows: TGCGCCAGCAGCCTGTCCGGGAACCATCAGCCCCAGCATTTT.